The entry below describes one TCR beta chain. Synthetic analogs of TCR templates were spiked into every PCR. Data came from immunoSEQ multiplex PCR; TCRdb stores just in-frame clones and leaves some out. The data show roughly 50,000 clones, around nine tenths seen once. The CDR3 consists of 13 residues. V lost 1 base to trimming and J lost 8 bases, with 9 bases between them. CDR1 and CDR2 (germline): SGHNT, YYREEE (reference sequence). These data come from a study of PD-L1 blockade in urothelial cancer. Turning to the study itself: Study patients had been treated with 0 to 3 previous chemotherapy regimens. Reported median T cell count for blood samples was around 140,000.

The specimen comprised PBMCs, sampled around atezolizumab (anti-PD-L1) treatment. This receptor was identified in a man aged 60 to 75 with urothelial cancer. This chain joins TRBV5-4 and TRBJ1-4; the D gene is possibly TRBD1 (6 bases). The CDR3 DNA follows: TGTGCCAGCAGCTTGTGGACAGACGAAAAACTGTTTTTT. Amino acid sequence: CASSLWTDEKLFF.